Listed below are T cell receptor beta chains from one sample, sequenced in a study of shared clonotypes between healthy human individuals. Assay used: immunoSEQ multiplex PCR; TCRdb lists only in-frame clones, some missing. The table includes roughly 2.5 million clones, around nine tenths detected once. Sequences were obtained from naive CD4+ T cells sorted from blood. The receptor source for this set is a man between 18 and 29 years old in good health. Both conserved end residues are part of each CDR3. A D gene is named only where the DNA matches it firmly.

V,J,length,D,DNA,CDR3
TRBV5-6,TRBJ1-1,15,NA,TGTGCCAGCAGAAAAACCGGGACGGTAAACACTGAAGCTTTCTTT,CASRKTGTVNTEAFF
TRBV6-1,TRBJ1-1,12,NA,TGTGCCAGCAGAACCAGGGTTCTGGAAGCTTTCTTT,CASRTRVLEAFF
TRBV25-1,TRBJ2-7,11,NA,TGTGCCAGCAGTGGGGGTTTTGAGCAGTACTTC,CASSGGFEQYF
TRBV10-3,TRBJ2-7,14,TRBD1,TGTGCCACCGTCCGGACAGGGACGGGGGACGAGCAGTACTTC,CATVRTGTGDEQYF
TRBV7-2,TRBJ2-7,13,NA,TGTGCCAGCAGCTTTGGGACTCTAAAAAAGCAGTACTTC,CASSFGTLKKQYF
TRBV5-1,TRBJ1-2,15,NA,TGCGCCAGCAGCACCGGACAGACCACTAACTATGGCTACACCTTC,CASSTGQTTNYGYTF
TRBV19,TRBJ1-1,14,NA,TGTGCCAGTGACCCCGGGGGGTTCGTCCCTGAAGCTTTCTTT,CASDPGGFVPEAFF
TRBV10-3,TRBJ1-2,14,TRBD1,TGTGCCATCAATTTGCAGGGGGCGAACTATGGCTACACCTTC,CAINLQGANYGYTF
TRBV11-3,TRBJ2-5,15,TRBD1,TGTGCCAGCAGCTTGGGACAGGGGGCAAGGGAGACCCAGTACTTC,CASSLGQGARETQYF
TRBV29-1,TRBJ2-7,12,NA,TGCAGCGTCCGGGACGTAGCCTACGAGCAGTACTTC,CSVRDVAYEQYF
TRBV10-3,TRBJ2-7,12,NA,TGTGCCATCAGTGAGTCCAGCTCCGAGCGGTACTTC,CAISESSSERYF
TRBV4-1,TRBJ2-4,21,TRBD2,TGCGCCAGCAGCCAAGATAGGGGACTAGCGGGGGGCATTCTAGCCAAAAACATTCAGTACTTC,CASSQDRGLAGGILAKNIQYF
TRBV5-1,TRBJ2-1,16,NA,TGCGCCAGCAGCTTGGTCGTCGGGGGAACCTACAATGAGCAGTTCTTC,CASSLVVGGTYNEQFF
TRBV29-1,TRBJ1-3,14,NA,TGCAGCGTTGGAAGGGATCTCTCTGGAAACACCATATATTTT,CSVGRDLSGNTIYF
TRBV5-8,TRBJ1-2,12,NA,TGTGCCAGCAGCTTCCTGGGGTATGGCTACACCTTC,CASSFLGYGYTF
TRBV5-1,TRBJ2-7,14,TRBD1,TGCGCCAGCGACACCGGGGCAGGGGGAGACGAGCAGTACTTC,CASDTGAGGDEQYF
TRBV6-5,TRBJ1-1,14,NA,TGTGCCAGCAGACTTGGAGTGTGGGCCCCTGAAGCTTTCTTT,CASRLGVWAPEAFF
TRBV23-1,TRBJ2-1,18,NA,TGCGCCAGCAGTCAATCCCCTCCTCGGCGGCTTACCTACAATGAGCAGTTCTTC,CASSQSPPRRLTYNEQFF
TRBV2,TRBJ2-1,15,TRBD2,TGTGCCAGCAGTGAAGGGACTAGCGGGTACAATGAGCAGTTCTTC,CASSEGTSGYNEQFF
TRBV30,TRBJ1-5,13,NA,TGTGCCTGGAGTCTTGGTATGGATCAGCCCCAGCATTTT,CAWSLGMDQPQHF
TRBV10-3,TRBJ2-6,15,TRBD1,TGTGCCATCAGTGGGACAGGGGACGGGGCCAACGTCCTGACTTTC,CAISGTGDGANVLTF
TRBV7-9,TRBJ2-3,13,NA,TGTGCCAGCAGCTTGGTGATCACAGATACGCAGTATTTT,CASSLVITDTQYF
TRBV10-3,TRBJ2-3,15,TRBD2,TGTGCCATCAGTGGGGGAGCGGGGGGCACAGATACGCAGTATTTT,CAISGGAGGTDTQYF
TRBV19,TRBJ2-3,14,TRBD2,TGTGCCACTCGTGGGGGGGATCTCACAGATACGCAGTATTTT,CATRGGDLTDTQYF
TRBV7-9,TRBJ1-3,14,NA,TGTGCCAGCTTTCCGGGCAACTCTGGAAACACCATATATTTT,CASFPGNSGNTIYF
TRBV19,TRBJ1-1,14,NA,TGTGCCAGTAGTTTGAGGGCTTTGAACACTGAAGCTTTCTTT,CASSLRALNTEAFF
TRBV19,TRBJ1-6,15,TRBD1,TGTGCCAGTAGTCCGGGACAGACTTATAATTCACCCCTCCACTTT,CASSPGQTYNSPLHF
TRBV5-1,TRBJ2-7,14,NA,TGCGCCAGCAGCTCCGAGGGCCCCCCGTACGAGCAGTACTTC,CASSSEGPPYEQYF
TRBV5-5,TRBJ1-5,19,NA,TGTGCCAGCAGCTTGGGTATCGGGACTGAGTTTTCTTTGGCGGAGCCCCAGCATTTT,CASSLGIGTEFSLAEPQHF
TRBV6-1,TRBJ2-7,15,TRBD2,TGTGCCAGCAGTCGTAGCGGGGGCAGTTCCTACGAGCAGTACTTC,CASSRSGGSSYEQYF
TRBV6-5,TRBJ2-7,14,NA,TGTGCCAGCACCGCCGGGAGCCGCTGGGGAGAGCAGTACTTC,CASTAGSRWGEQYF
TRBV19,TRBJ2-2,18,NA,TGTGCCAGTAGTACTAGCTTAGGGTCCGTTGCGCACACCGGGGAGCTGTTTTTT,CASSTSLGSVAHTGELFF
TRBV6-1,TRBJ2-7,14,TRBD2,TGTGCCAGCAGTGTAGCGGGAGGAGTGTACGAGCAGTACTTC,CASSVAGGVYEQYF